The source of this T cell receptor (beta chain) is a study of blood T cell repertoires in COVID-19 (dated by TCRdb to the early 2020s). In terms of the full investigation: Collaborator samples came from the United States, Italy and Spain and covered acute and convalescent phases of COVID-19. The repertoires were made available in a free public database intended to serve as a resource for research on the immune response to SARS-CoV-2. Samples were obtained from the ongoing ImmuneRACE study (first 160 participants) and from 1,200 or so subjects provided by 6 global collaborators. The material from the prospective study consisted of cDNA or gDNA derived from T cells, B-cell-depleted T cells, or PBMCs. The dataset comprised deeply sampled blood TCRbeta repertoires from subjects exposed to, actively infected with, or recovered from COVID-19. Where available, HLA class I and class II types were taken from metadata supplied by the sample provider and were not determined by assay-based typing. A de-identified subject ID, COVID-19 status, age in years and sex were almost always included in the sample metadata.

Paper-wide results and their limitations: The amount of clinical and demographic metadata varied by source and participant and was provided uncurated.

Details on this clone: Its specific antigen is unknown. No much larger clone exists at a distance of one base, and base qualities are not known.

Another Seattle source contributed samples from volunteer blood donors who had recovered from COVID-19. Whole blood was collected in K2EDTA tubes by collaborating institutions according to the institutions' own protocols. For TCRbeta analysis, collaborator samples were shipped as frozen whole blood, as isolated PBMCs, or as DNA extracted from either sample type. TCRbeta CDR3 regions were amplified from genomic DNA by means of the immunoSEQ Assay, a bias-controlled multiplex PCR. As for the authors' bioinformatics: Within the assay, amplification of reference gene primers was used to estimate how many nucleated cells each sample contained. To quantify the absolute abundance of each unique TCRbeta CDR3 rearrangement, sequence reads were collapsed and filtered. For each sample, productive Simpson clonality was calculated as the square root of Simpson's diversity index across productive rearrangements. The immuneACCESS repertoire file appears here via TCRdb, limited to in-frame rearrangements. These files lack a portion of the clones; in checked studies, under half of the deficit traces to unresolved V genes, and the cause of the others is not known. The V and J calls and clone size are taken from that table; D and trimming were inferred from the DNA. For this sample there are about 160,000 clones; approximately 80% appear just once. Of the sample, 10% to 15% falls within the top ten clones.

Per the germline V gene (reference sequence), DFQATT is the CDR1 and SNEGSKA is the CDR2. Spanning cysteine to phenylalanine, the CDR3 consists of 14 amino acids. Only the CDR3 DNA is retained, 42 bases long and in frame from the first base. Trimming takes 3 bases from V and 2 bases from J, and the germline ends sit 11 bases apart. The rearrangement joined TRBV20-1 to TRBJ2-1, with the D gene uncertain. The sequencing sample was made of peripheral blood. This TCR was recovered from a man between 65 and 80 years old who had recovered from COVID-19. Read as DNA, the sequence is TGCAGTGCTAGTCCCCTCGGTGCCTACAATGAGCAGTTCTTC. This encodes CSASPLGAYNEQFF.